A single T cell receptor (beta chain) is shown here with its context. Assay: immunoSEQ multiplex PCR; the TCRdb copy retains only in-frame clones and omits some. The repertoire holds roughly 110,000 clones, with more than 70% as singletons. This entry belongs to a study of blood T cell repertoires in COVID-19. Germline loops: CDR1 SNHLY, CDR2 FYNNEI. With 3 bases clipped from V and 4 bases from J, the junction kept 6 bases outside the gene matches. The CDR3 totals 15 residues. The TCR originated in an older woman who had recovered from COVID-19. The specimen was peripheral blood. The chain has TRBV2 and TRBJ2-1; the match to TRBD2 covers 7 bases. This chain's CDR3 is CASSDSSGRYNEQFF. CDR3 sequence (DNA): TGTGCCAGCAGTGATTCTAGCGGTCGGTACAATGAGCAGTTCTTC.